The next 26 T cell receptor beta chains were all read from a single sample in a study of shared clonotypes between healthy human individuals. Naive CD8 cells lacked CD45RO and underwent positive selection for CCR7, leaving out terminally differentiated effector memory CD45RA+ cells. The repertoire was sequenced with immunoSEQ multiplex PCR; TCRdb's copy has only in-frame clones and lacks some. The profile shows 1.5 million to 2.5 million clones, approximately 95% of them singletons. The sequencing input was naive CD8+ T cells sorted from blood. Receptors originate from a man between 18 and 29 years old in good health.

Points on this clone: Other DNA sequences in this sample translate to the same CDR3. The chain uses TRBV6-5 and TRBJ2-1; D call uncertain. Trimming cost V 0 bases and J 7 bases, with 7 bases left between them. This CDR3 has 13 amino acids. CDR1 MNHEY and CDR2 SVGAGI come from the germline V gene. CDR3 nucleotides: TGTGCCAGCAGTTACTCGGGGTCGAATGAGCAGTTCTTC. Its protein product is CASSYSGSNEQFF.

This chain connects TRBV4-1 to TRBJ1-1, with 7 bases fitting TRBD1. CDR1 and CDR2 from the germline V gene are MGHRA and YSYEKL. Trimming at V came to 2 bases and at J to 5 bases, leaving 8 bases not matched to a gene. The CDR3 has 15 residues. CDR3 sequence reads: CASSQQQGRRTEAFF. The CDR3 nucleotides read TGCGCCAGCAGCCAACAACAGGGGCGAAGGACTGAAGCTTTCTTT.

The gene calls are TRBV6-6 and TRBJ2-2; TRBD1 agrees at 7 bases. J gave up 6 bases and V 10 bases, and 8 bases lay outside the gene matches. Germline lookup yields CDR1 MNHNY and CDR2 SVGAGI (reference sequence). CDR3 size: 13 residues. CDR3 coding DNA: TGTGCCAACTCAAGAACAGGGGCCGGGGAGCTGTTTTTT. This encodes CANSRTGAGELFF.

The rearrangement links TRBV4-1 to TRBJ1-5; perhaps TRBD1 as D (6 bases). With 1 base removed from V and 0 bases from J, the gap between germline ends came to 10 bases. The CDR3 runs to 16 residues. CDR1 is MGHRA, CDR2 YSYEKL, per germline. Here the CDR3 reads CASSQVGGPSNQPQHF. CDR3 nucleotides: TGCGCCAGCAGCCAAGTAGGGGGACCTAGCAATCAGCCCCAGCATTTT.

V gene TRBV27 combines with J gene TRBJ1-6; D unclear. Between the trimmed V and J ends, which lost 7 bases and 6 bases, there was a span of 16 bases. The CDR3 is made up of 15 amino acids. The V gene's germline CDR1 is MNHEY and CDR2 SMNVEV (reference sequence). DNA of the CDR3: TGTGCCAGCACCGACCCCCGGGGTTTTAATTCACCCCTCCACTTT. Amino acid sequence: CASTDPRGFNSPLHF.

This rearrangement joins TRBV2 to TRBJ2-1; 8 nucleotides match TRBD2. V lost 10 bases, J lost 6 bases, and 8 bases stayed unmatched. Germline CDR1 SNHLY, CDR2 FYNNEI. The CDR3 sequence is 13 residues long. In DNA, the CDR3 is TGTGCCAAAAGCGGACTAGCAGTCAATGAGCAGTTCTTC. This sequence encodes CAKSGLAVNEQFF.

The chain uses TRBV9 and TRBJ1-1; possible D gene TRBD1, 5 bases. Per germline, CDR1 SGDLS and CDR2 YYNGEE. This CDR3 comprises 15 residues. V was cut by 2 bases and J by 3 bases, with 14 bases left in between. The CDR3 reads CASSVSDWGDTEAFF. The DNA for the CDR3 is TGTGCCAGCAGCGTTTCCGACTGGGGCGACACTGAAGCTTTCTTT.

J is TRBJ2-2 and V is TRBV6-5; D is unclear. The CDR3 covers 13 residues. Germline CDR1 is MNHEY and CDR2 is SVGAGI. V was shortened by 2 bases and J by 6 bases, with 7 bases between the two germline ends. The CDR3 sequence: CASSYGLPGELFF. The CDR3 DNA reads TGTGCCAGCAGTTACGGGCTGCCCGGGGAGCTGTTTTTT.

V gene TRBV27 combines with J gene TRBJ2-5, with D perhaps matching TRBD1 (7 bases). The CDR3 contains 15 residues. The V and J ends lost 6 bases and 2 bases respectively, with 16 bases between them. Per the germline V gene, CDR1 is MNHEY and CDR2 is SMNVEV (reference sequence). The CDR3 nucleotides are TGTGCCAGCAGACCCTTCAGGGGGGATCAAGAGACCCAGTACTTC. Its translation is CASRPFRGDQETQYF.

In the case of this clone: Other nucleotide sequences from this sample produce the same CDR3. The V and J genes are TRBV10-3 and TRBJ2-7; D unclear. Germline lookup yields CDR1 ENHRY and CDR2 SYGVKD. This CDR3 region has 12 residues. Trimming stripped 5 bases from V and 0 bases from J, with 5 bases between. In nucleotides, the CDR3 is TGTGCCATCAGTAGGGACTCCTACGAGCAGTACTTC. Encoded protein: CAISRDSYEQYF.

Points on this clone: The sample carries other DNA sequences with the same CDR3. V is TRBV27 and J is TRBJ2-7; TRBD2 matches at 12 bases. Germline assignment: CDR1 MNHEY and CDR2 SMNVEV (reference sequence). This CDR3 contains 14 residues. After removal of 2 bases from V and 6 bases from J, the junction contained 2 bases not matched to a gene. The CDR3 spells CASSLGLAGSEQYF. CDR3 DNA: TGTGCCAGCAGTTTAGGACTAGCGGGATCCGAGCAGTACTTC.

J is TRBJ2-2 and V is TRBV9; 11 nucleotides agree with TRBD2. Germline V gene data show CDR1 as SGDLS and CDR2 as YYNGEE. This CDR3 is 16 amino acids long. Unmatched junction bases numbered 4, after V lost 3 bases and J lost 3 bases. In DNA form, the CDR3 reads TGTGCCAGCAGCGCGCCGGGACTAGCGGACACCGGGGAGCTGTTTTTT. It is translated as CASSAPGLADTGELFF.

As regards this clone: Other DNA sequences of this sample code for an identical CDR3. The chain is built from TRBV9 and TRBJ2-7, with TRBD1 matching over 7 bases. The V gene end was trimmed by 0 bases and the J gene end by 2 bases; junction bases not matched to a gene: 5. The CDR3 spans 15 residues. CDR1 is SGDLS and CDR2 is YYNGEE in the germline V gene. The DNA for the CDR3 is TGTGCCAGCAGCGTAGGGACAGGTTTGACCTACGAGCAGTACTTC. Amino acids: CASSVGTGLTYEQYF.

The gene calls are TRBV11-2 and TRBJ2-5; perhaps TRBD2 as D (6 bases). Per the germline V gene, CDR1 is SGHAT and CDR2 is FQNNGV. The CDR3 extends over 14 amino acids. The germline V and J ends were trimmed by 1 base and 5 bases, with 11 bases remaining between them. CDR3: CASSLAAGSETQYF. The CDR3 DNA follows: TGTGCCAGCAGCTTAGCCGCGGGAAGCGAGACCCAGTACTTC.

The chain employs TRBV4-1 and TRBJ2-7; 7 positions agree with TRBD1. This CDR3 contains 16 residues. V dropped 3 bases and J dropped 1; count of bases not matched to a gene: 9. Germline loops: CDR1 MGHRA, CDR2 YSYEKL. The CDR3 loop is CASSHPTGISSYEQYF. Here the CDR3 DNA reads TGCGCCAGCAGCCACCCGACAGGGATCTCGTCCTACGAGCAGTACTTC.

CDR3 DNA: TGCAGCGTTGATTTGTGGGGGAGTACCTACGAGCAGTACTTC. It encodes CSVDLWGSTYEQYF. The gene calls are TRBV29-1 and TRBJ2-7, with D perhaps assigned TRBD1 or TRBD2 (5 bases each). CDR3 size: 14 residues. Trimming pared 3 bases from V and 2 bases from J, leaving 14 bases between. Germline CDR1 is SQVTM and CDR2 is ANQGSEA.

The V gene is TRBV11-2, the J gene TRBJ1-1; D is ambiguous. V lost 5 bases and J 4 bases, leaving 2 bases between the germline ends. This CDR3 has 10 amino acids. Germline values: CDR1 SGHAT, CDR2 FQNNGV. CDR3 nucleotide sequence: TGTGCCAGCAGCGGCACTGAAGCTTTCTTT. It specifies CASSGTEAFF.

This clone was seen just once. The rearrangement links TRBV7-3 to TRBJ2-5; TRBD2 might be the D (6 bases). Germline values: CDR1 SGHTA, CDR2 FQGTGA. The CDR3 is 15 residues long. V dropped 7 bases and J dropped 5 bases, with 20 bases sitting between them. CDR3 bases: TGTGCCAGCACCAACCCCAGGAGGGCTCAGGAGACCCAGTACTTC. Translated, it gives CASTNPRRAQETQYF.

V is TRBV5-4 and J is TRBJ2-6; TRBD2 might be the D (6 bases). Germline CDR1 is SGHNT and CDR2 is YYREEE (reference sequence). Trimming pared 4 bases from V and 0 bases from J, leaving 14 bases between. The CDR3 has 17 amino acids. The CDR3 loop is CASSLEGITSGANVLTF. The CDR3 DNA reads as TGTGCCAGCAGCCTGGAGGGAATAACCTCTGGGGCCAACGTCCTGACTTTC.

The chain uses TRBV4-3 and TRBJ2-1, with a tentative D call TRBD2 (6 bases). Trimming left V 5 bases short and J 6 bases short, with 14 bases between. The CDR3 length is 14 residues. Germline V gene data show CDR1 as LGHNA and CDR2 as YSLEER. The CDR3 sequence is CASSTHQGGNEQFF. DNA for the CDR3: TGCGCCAGCAGCACACATCAGGGAGGCAATGAGCAGTTCTTC.

This chain connects TRBV4-2 to TRBJ2-2; no definite D call. With 6 bases removed from V and 3 bases from J, the gap between germline ends came to 5 bases. The CDR3 runs 12 residues. Germline V gene sequence: CDR1 LGHNA, CDR2 YNFKEQ. The DNA of the CDR3 is TGTGCCAGCAGGGGTGACACCGGGGAGCTGTTTTTT. It codes for CASRGDTGELFF.

This chain connects TRBV4-1 to TRBJ2-7, with TRBD2 matching over 12 bases. The CDR3 totals 17 residues. Germline V gene data show CDR1 as MGHRA and CDR2 as YSYEKL. The V and J ends lost 1 base and 4 bases, in that order; junction bases with no gene match: 8. CDR3 residues: CASSQVQTSGSAYEQYF. The CDR3 coding sequence is TGCGCCAGCAGCCAAGTGCAGACTAGCGGGAGTGCTTACGAGCAGTACTTC.

The rearrangement links TRBV28 to TRBJ2-3; D unresolved. The CDR3 has 15 amino acids. V was shortened by 5 bases and J by 1 base, with 13 bases between the two germline ends. Germline lookup yields CDR1 MDHEN and CDR2 SYDVKM. The CDR3 DNA reads TGTGCCAGCAGTCCCATGTGGGTCGGCACAGATACGCAGTATTTT. Residues: CASSPMWVGTDTQYF. Looking up the rest from reference TRBV28 and TRBJ2-3 gives the full variable domain: DVKVTQSSRYLVKRTGEKVFLECVQDMDHENMFWYRQDPGLGLRLIYFSYDVKMKEKGDIPEGYSVSREKKERFSLILESASTNQTSMYLCASSPMWVGTDTQYFGPGTRLTVL.

The chain carries TRBV4-3 and TRBJ2-2; D possibly corresponds to TRBD2 (6 bases). CDR1 and CDR2 (germline): LGHNA, YSLEER. The length of the CDR3 is 15 residues. V lost 7 bases, J lost 0 bases, and 12 bases lay in between. CDR3 protein: CASNPAGPNTGELFF. The CDR3 bases are TGCGCCAGCAACCCAGCGGGCCCGAACACCGGGGAGCTGTTTTTT.

This chain links TRBV7-6 with TRBJ2-7; TRBD2 agrees at 12 bases. Germline V gives CDR1 SGHVS, CDR2 FNYEAQ. CDR3 size: 14 residues. The V and J ends lost 5 bases and 3 bases, in that order; junction bases with no gene match: 2. The CDR3 region has the DNA TGTGCCAGCAGCCGGGGACTAGCGGGCTACGAGCAGTACTTC. It is translated as CASSRGLAGYEQYF.

The J gene is TRBJ2-7, the V gene TRBV27, with 15 bases lining up with TRBD2. Germline values: CDR1 MNHEY, CDR2 SMNVEV (reference sequence). Trimming at V came to 6 bases and at J to 5 bases, leaving 11 bases not matched to a gene. The CDR3 extends over 17 amino acids. CDR3 amino acids: CASSPGLAGGIVHEQYF. The CDR3, as DNA: TGTGCCAGCAGCCCCGGACTAGCGGGAGGGATAGTCCACGAGCAGTACTTC.